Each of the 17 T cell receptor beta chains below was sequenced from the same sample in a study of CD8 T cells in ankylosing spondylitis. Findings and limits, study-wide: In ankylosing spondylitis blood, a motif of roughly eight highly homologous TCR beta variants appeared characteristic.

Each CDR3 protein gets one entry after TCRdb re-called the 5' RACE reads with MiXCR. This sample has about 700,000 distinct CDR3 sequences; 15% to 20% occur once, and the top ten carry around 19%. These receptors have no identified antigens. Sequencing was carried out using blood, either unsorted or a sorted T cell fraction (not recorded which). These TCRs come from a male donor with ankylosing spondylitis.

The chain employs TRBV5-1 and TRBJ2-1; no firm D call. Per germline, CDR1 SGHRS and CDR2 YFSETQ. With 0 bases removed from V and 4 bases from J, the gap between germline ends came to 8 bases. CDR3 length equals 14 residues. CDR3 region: CASSLVAEYNEQFF. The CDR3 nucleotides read TGCGCCAGCAGCTTGGTCGCAGAGTACAATGAGCAGTTCTTC.

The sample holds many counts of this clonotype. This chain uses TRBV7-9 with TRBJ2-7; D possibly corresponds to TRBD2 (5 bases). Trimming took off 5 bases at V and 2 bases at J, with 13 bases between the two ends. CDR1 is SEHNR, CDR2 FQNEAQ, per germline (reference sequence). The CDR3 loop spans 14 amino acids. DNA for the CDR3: TGTGCCAGCAGCCCAAAGGAGCGGACCTACGAGCAGTACTTC. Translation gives CASSPKERTYEQYF. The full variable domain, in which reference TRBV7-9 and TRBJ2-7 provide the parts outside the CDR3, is DTGVSQNPRHKITKRGQNVTFRCDPISEHNRLYWYRQTLGQGPEFLTYFQNEAQLEKSRLLSDRFSAERPKGSFSTLEIQRTEQGDSAMYLCASSPKERTYEQYFGPGTRLTVT.

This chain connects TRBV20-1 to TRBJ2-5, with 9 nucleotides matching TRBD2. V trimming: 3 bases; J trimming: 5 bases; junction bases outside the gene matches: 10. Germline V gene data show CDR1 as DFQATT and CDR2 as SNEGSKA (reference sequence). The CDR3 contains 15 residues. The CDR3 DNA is TGCAGTGCTAGGGCGGGTAGCGGGAGCTGGGAGACCCAGTACTTC. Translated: CSARAGSGSWETQYF.

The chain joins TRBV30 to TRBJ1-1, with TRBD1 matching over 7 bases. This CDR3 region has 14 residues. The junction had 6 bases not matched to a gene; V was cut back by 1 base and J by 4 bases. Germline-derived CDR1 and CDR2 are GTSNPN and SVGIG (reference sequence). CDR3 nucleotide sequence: TGTGCCTGGAGTGGAAGACAGGGAAGCACTGAAGCTTTCTTT. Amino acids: CAWSGRQGSTEAFF. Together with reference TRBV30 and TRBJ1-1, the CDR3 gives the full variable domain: SQTIHQWPATLVQPVGSPLSLECTVEGTSNPNLYWYRQAAGRGLQLLFYSVGIGQISSEVPQNLSASRPQDRQFILSSKKLLLSDSGFYLCAWSGRQGSTEAFFGQGTRLTVV.

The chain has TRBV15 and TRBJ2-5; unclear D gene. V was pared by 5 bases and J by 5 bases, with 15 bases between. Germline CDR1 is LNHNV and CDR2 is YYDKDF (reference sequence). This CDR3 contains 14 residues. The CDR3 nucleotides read TGTGCCACCAGCCTGGACCACAATAAGGAGACCCAGTACTTC. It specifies CATSLDHNKETQYF.

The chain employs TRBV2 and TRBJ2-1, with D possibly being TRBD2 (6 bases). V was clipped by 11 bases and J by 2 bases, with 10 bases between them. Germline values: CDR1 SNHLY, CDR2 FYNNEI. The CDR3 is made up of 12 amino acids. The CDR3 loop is CALRGTYNEQFF. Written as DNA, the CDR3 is TGTGCCCTTCGGGGGACCTACAATGAGCAGTTCTTC.

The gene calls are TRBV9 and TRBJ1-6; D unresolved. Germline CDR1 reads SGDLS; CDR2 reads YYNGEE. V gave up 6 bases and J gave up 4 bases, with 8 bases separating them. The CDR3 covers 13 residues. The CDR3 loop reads CASNEGYNSPLHF. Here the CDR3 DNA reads TGTGCCAGCAACGAGGGTTATAATTCACCCCTCCACTTT.

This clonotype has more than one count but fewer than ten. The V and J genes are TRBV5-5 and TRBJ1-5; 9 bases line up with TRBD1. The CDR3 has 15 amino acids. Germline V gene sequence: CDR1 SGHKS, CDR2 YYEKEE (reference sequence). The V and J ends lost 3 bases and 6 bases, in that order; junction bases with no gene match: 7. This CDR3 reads CASSYLGTGLQPQHF. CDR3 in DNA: TGTGCCAGCAGCTACCTTGGGACAGGGCTTCAGCCCCAGCATTTT.

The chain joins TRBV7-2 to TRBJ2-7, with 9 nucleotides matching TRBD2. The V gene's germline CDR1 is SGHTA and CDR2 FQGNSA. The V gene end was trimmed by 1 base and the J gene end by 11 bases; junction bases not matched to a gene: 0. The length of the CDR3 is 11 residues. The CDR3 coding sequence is TGTGCCAGCAGCTTAGTAGCGGGGGAGTACTTC. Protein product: CASSLVAGEYF.

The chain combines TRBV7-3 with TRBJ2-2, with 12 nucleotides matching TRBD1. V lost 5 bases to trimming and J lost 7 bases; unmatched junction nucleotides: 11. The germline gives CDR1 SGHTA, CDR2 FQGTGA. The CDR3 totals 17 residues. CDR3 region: CASSLGTGGRVGGELFF. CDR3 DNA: TGTGCCAGCAGCCTTGGGACAGGGGGCCGAGTAGGCGGGGAGCTGTTTTTT.

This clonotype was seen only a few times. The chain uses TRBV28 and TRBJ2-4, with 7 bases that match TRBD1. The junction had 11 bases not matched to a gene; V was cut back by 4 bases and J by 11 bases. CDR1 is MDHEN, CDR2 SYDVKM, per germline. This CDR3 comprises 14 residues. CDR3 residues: CASSWQGVVSFQYF. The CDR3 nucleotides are TGTGCCAGCAGTTGGCAGGGGGTGGTATCTTTTCAGTACTTC.

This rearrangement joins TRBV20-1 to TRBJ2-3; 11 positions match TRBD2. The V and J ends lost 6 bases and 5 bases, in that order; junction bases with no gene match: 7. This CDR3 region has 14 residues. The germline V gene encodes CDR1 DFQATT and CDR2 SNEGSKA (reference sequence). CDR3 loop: CSAILAGEGDTQYF. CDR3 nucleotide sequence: TGCAGTGCAATACTAGCGGGAGAGGGAGATACGCAGTATTTT.

The CDR3, as DNA: TGCAGTGCTAGGATTCGGTGGCGGGGGGGCCAGGTCGGGCAGTTCTTC. Protein product: CSARIRWRGGQVGQFF. The V call is TRBV20-1, the J call TRBJ2-1; 9 bases agree with TRBD2. The V gene end was trimmed by 3 bases and the J gene end by 12 bases; junction bases not matched to a gene: 18. The germline V gene has CDR1 DFQATT and CDR2 SNEGSKA (reference sequence). This CDR3 is 16 amino acids long.

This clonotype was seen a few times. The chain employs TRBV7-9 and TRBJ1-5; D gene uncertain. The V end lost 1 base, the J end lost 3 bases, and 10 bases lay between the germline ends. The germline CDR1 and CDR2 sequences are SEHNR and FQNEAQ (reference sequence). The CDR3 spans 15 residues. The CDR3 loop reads CASSLGQAFNQPQHF. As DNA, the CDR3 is TGTGCCAGCAGCTTAGGGCAGGCCTTCAATCAGCCCCAGCATTTT.

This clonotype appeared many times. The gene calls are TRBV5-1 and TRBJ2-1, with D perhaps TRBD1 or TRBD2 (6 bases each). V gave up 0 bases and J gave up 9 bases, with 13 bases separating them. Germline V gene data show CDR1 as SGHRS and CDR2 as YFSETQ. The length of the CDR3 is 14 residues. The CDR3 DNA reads TGCGCCAGCAGCTTGGACGGTTGGGGGGCTGAGCAGTTCTTC. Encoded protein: CASSLDGWGAEQFF.

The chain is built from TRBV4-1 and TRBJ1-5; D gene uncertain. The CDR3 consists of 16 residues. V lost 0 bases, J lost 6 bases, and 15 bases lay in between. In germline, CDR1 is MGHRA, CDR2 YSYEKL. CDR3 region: CASSQEWRVVGQPQHF. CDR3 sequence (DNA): TGCGCCAGCAGCCAAGAGTGGCGGGTAGTCGGTCAGCCCCAGCATTTT.

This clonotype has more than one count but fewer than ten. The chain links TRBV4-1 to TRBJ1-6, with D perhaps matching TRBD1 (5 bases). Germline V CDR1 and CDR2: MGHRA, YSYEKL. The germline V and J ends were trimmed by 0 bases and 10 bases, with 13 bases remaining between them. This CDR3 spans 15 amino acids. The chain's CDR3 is CASSQDSGPQSPLHF. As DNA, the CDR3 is TGCGCCAGCAGCCAAGATTCGGGACCTCAATCACCCCTCCACTTT.